This T cell receptor (beta chain) was recorded in a study of response to subunit inactivated influenza vaccine. Trimming left V 1 base short and J 1 base short, with 11 bases between. The germline CDR1 and CDR2 sequences are SEHNR and FQNEAQ (reference sequence). The CDR3 sequence is 15 residues long. TCRdb reprocessed the RT-PCR reads via MiXCR and lists one record per CDR3 protein. The repertoire holds about 780,000 distinct CDR3 sequences, with around 20% as singletons. This clonotype has a handful of counts. This receptor was obtained from a man aged 45 to 65 who received an inactivated influenza vaccine. Specimen: PBMCs from blood, collected less than 6 days after vaccination. V is TRBV7-9 and J is TRBJ2-7; a weak D match, TRBD2 (7 bases). CDR3 loop: CASSLGGGTSYEQYF. The CDR3 region has the DNA TGTGCCAGCAGCTTAGGGGGAGGGACATCCTACGAGCAGTACTTC.